This entry lists 26 T cell receptor beta chains sequenced from one sample in a study of cytomegalovirus exposure and HLA in healthy donors. The PCR contained 60 Vbeta and 13 Jbeta primers. Using immunoSEQ multiplex PCR, the repertoire was profiled, and TCRdb retains in-frame clones only, with some absent. The sample has roughly 99,000 clones; 82% are singletons. Sequencing used PBMCs. The receptor source for this set is a man aged 25 to 45 in good health and CMV-seropositive.

The chain carries TRBV10-3 and TRBJ2-3; possibly TRBD2 for D (7 bases). CDR3 length equals 15 residues. Looked up from germline, CDR1 is ENHRY and CDR2 is SYGVKD. The V gene lost 6 bases and the J gene lost 4 bases, with 17 bases spanning the gap. CDR3 DNA sequence: TGTGCCATCAGGGGAGGGGGGGCCAGAGCAGATACGCAGTATTTT. This gives the protein CAIRGGGARADTQYF.

The V gene is TRBV4-1, the J gene TRBJ1-2; D not certain. CDR3 length: 14 residues. Germline V gives CDR1 MGHRA, CDR2 YSYEKL. V lost 4 bases to trimming and J lost 3 bases, with 12 bases between them. This chain's CDR3 is CASSRPQAHYGYTF. CDR3 coding DNA: TGCGCCAGCAGCCGACCGCAGGCCCACTATGGCTACACCTTC.

The chain couples TRBV30 to TRBJ2-5; D may be TRBD2 (6 bases). The CDR3 length is 11 residues. Germline CDR1 and CDR2: GTSNPN and SVGIG (reference sequence). Trimming cost V 5 bases and J 5 bases, with 9 bases left between them. The CDR3 spells CAWGGSETQYF. CDR3 nucleotide sequence: TGTGCCTGGGGGGGGTCGGAGACCCAGTACTTC.

The chain employs TRBV6-6 and TRBJ1-2; D gene uncertain. The V gene lost 7 bases and the J gene lost 8 bases, with 14 bases spanning the gap. In germline, CDR1 is MNHNY, CDR2 SVGAGI (reference sequence). This CDR3 is built from 12 residues. CDR3 amino acids: CASKEVIRGYTF. CDR3 DNA sequence: TGTGCCAGCAAGGAGGTCATTCGGGGCTACACCTTC.

The rearrangement links TRBV13 to TRBJ2-5, with 11 bases lining up with TRBD2. CDR1 and CDR2 from the germline V gene are PRHDT and FYEKMQ (reference sequence). The CDR3 is 14 residues long. V shed 5 bases, J shed 5 bases, and the junction held 4 bases outside the gene matches. CDR3 protein: CASSKTSGGETQYF. The CDR3 nucleotides are TGTGCCAGCAGCAAAACTAGCGGGGGCGAGACCCAGTACTTC.

The gene calls are TRBV15 and TRBJ2-5; 10 bases match TRBD1. The CDR3 runs 18 residues. Germline V gene sequence: CDR1 LNHNV, CDR2 YYDKDF (reference sequence). V was pared by 0 bases and J by 3 bases, with 10 bases of the junction left unmatched. Written as DNA, the CDR3 is TGTGCCACCAGCAGAGATCAGTACGGGACAGGGGAAAAAGAGACCCAGTACTTC. This encodes CATSRDQYGTGEKETQYF.

This chain connects TRBV10-2 to TRBJ1-5; weak D call: TRBD1 (6 bases). V was clipped by 3 bases and J by 7 bases, with 16 bases between them. CDR1 is WSHSY and CDR2 is SAAADI in the germline V gene. CDR3 size: 15 residues. Written as DNA, the CDR3 is TGCGCCAGCAGTGAAGGCAGGGGCGGGCGGCAGCCCCAGCATTTT. This sequence encodes CASSEGRGGRQPQHF.

This clone appeared a single time. The chain uses TRBV19 and TRBJ1-2; 8 bases match TRBD1. V trimming: 7 bases; J trimming: 4 bases; junction bases outside the gene matches: 17. The CDR3 length is 17 residues. Germline V gene lookup returns CDR1 LNHDA and CDR2 SQIVND (reference sequence). The CDR3 loop reads CASTIIQGAHLSYGYTF. The CDR3 DNA is TGTGCCAGTACCATCATTCAGGGGGCCCACCTCTCCTATGGCTACACCTTC.

The J gene is TRBJ2-5, the V gene TRBV6-5; 9 nucleotides line up with TRBD2. Judging by the DNA end, TRBJ2-7 fits better; the J call may be wrong. CDR1 and CDR2 from the germline V gene are MNHEY and SVGAGI. This CDR3 is built from 14 residues. DNA for the CDR3: TGTGCCAGCATGGGCGGGGGGGCTTATTACGAGCAGTACTTC. Translation: CASMGGGAYYEQYF.

This sequence joins TRBV7-6 and TRBJ2-3; 8 nucleotides agree with TRBD1. Germline V gene data show CDR1 as SGHVS and CDR2 as FNYEAQ. J was trimmed by 6 bases and V by 2 bases; bases with no gene match: 7. The CDR3 spans 15 residues. CDR3 amino acids: CASSLRDRTLDTQYF. The DNA of the CDR3 is TGTGCCAGCAGCTTAAGGGACAGGACCCTGGATACGCAGTATTTT.

The genes are TRBV7-9 and TRBJ1-3, with TRBD1 identical over 9 bases. The V segment lost 6 bases and the J segment 0 bases; nucleotides outside the gene matches: 9. The CDR3 totals 17 residues. The germline gives CDR1 SEHNR, CDR2 FQNEAQ (reference sequence). DNA for the CDR3: TGTGCCAGCAGTGCAGGACAGGGGACGAGCTCTGGAAACACCATATATTTT. Its protein product is CASSAGQGTSSGNTIYF.

This chain links TRBV5-1 with TRBJ2-5; tentatively, D is TRBD2 (5 bases). The J call may be incorrect, as the DNA end agrees better with TRBJ2-7. The CDR3 loop spans 14 amino acids. Germline V gives CDR1 SGHRS, CDR2 YFSETQ. DNA for the CDR3: TGCGCCAGCAGCTTGACCGCGGGTTCCTACGAGCAGTACTTC. Translation gives CASSLTAGSYEQYF.

This clone was observed a handful of times. The chain uses TRBV6-1 and TRBJ2-3; no clear D. The V and J ends lost 3 bases and 0 bases respectively, with 7 bases between them. Germline V gene lookup returns CDR1 MNHNS and CDR2 SASEGT. This CDR3 contains 14 residues. CDR3 DNA: TGTGCCAGCAGTGAGTTGAGTAGCACAGATACGCAGTATTTT. This encodes CASSELSSTDTQYF.

Here the CDR3 reads CASSDSAGNNQPQHF. DNA of the CDR3: TGTGCCAGTTCCGATTCTGCAGGGAACAATCAGCCCCAGCATTTT. The chain has TRBV19 and TRBJ1-5, with D possibly TRBD1 on 5 matching bases. Germline CDR1 reads LNHDA; CDR2 reads SQIVND (reference sequence). The CDR3 runs 15 residues. The V end lost 8 bases, the J end lost 3 bases, and 17 bases lay between the germline ends.

The chain has TRBV11-1 and TRBJ2-5; 7 nucleotides agree with TRBD2. CDR1 and CDR2 (germline): SGHAT, FQDESV (reference sequence). V shed 2 bases, J shed 5 bases, and the junction held 5 bases outside the gene matches. The CDR3 has 14 residues. The CDR3 reads CASSLIAGVETQYF. The CDR3 DNA follows: TGTGCCAGCAGCTTAATTGCGGGGGTGGAGACCCAGTACTTC. Based on the CDR3 plus reference TRBV11-1 and TRBJ2-5, the full variable domain is EAEVAQSPRYKITEKSQAVAFWCDPISGHATLYWYRQILGQGPELLVQFQDESVVDDSQLPKDRFSAERLKGVDSTLKIQPAELGDSAMYLCASSLIAGVETQYFGPGTRLLVL.

In its sample, this clone was seen a few times. V usage is TRBV10-2 and J usage is TRBJ2-3, with D possibly TRBD1 on 5 matching bases. Trimming shortened V by 6 bases and J by 0 bases, and 13 bases separated the two germline ends. The germline gives CDR1 WSHSY, CDR2 SAAADI. The CDR3 is 15 residues long. In DNA, the CDR3 is TGCGCCAGCAGAGAGCAGGGCATCAGCACAGATACGCAGTATTTT. It is translated as CASREQGISTDTQYF.

J is TRBJ2-5 and V is TRBV4-1, with TRBD2 matching 10 bases. From germline, CDR1 is MGHRA and CDR2 YSYEKL. The V and J ends lost 5 bases and 4 bases, in that order; junction bases with no gene match: 10. The CDR3 extends over 16 amino acids. The CDR3 region is CASSSLVAGGRETQYF. DNA for the CDR3: TGCGCCAGCAGCTCTTTGGTAGCGGGGGGACGAGAGACCCAGTACTTC.

The rearrangement links TRBV16 to TRBJ2-3; TRBD2 aligns across 9 bases. V gave up 0 bases and J gave up 6 bases; unmatched junction bases: 4. The CDR3 is 15 amino acids. Germline assignment: CDR1 KGHSY and CDR2 FQNENV. The DNA of the CDR3 is TGTGCCAGCAGCCAATCCGCGGGGGGGCCGGATACGCAGTATTTT. It codes for CASSQSAGGPDTQYF.

The V call is TRBV18, the J call TRBJ2-2, with 10 bases lining up with TRBD1. Per germline, CDR1 KGHSH and CDR2 LQKENI. V was pared by 3 bases and J by 6 bases, with 4 bases of the junction left unmatched. The CDR3 sequence is 15 residues long. CDR3 sequence (DNA): TGTGCCAGCTCACCCGGACAGGGGGAAGCCGGGGAGCTGTTTTTT. Protein product: CASSPGQGEAGELFF. The full variable domain, completed using reference TRBV18 and TRBJ2-2, is NAGVMQNPRHLVRRRGQEARLRCSPMKGHSHVYWYRQLPEEGLKFMVYLQKENIIDESGMPKERFSAEFPKEGPSILRIQQVVRGDSAAYFCASSPGQGEAGELFFGEGSRLTVL.

The chain carries TRBV6-5 and TRBJ1-6; the D gene is possibly TRBD1 (6 bases). V was clipped by 6 bases and J by 7 bases, with 13 bases between them. In germline, CDR1 is MNHEY, CDR2 SVGAGI. The CDR3 is 14 amino acids. CDR3 amino acids: CASRPNRENSPLHF. CDR3 in DNA: TGTGCCAGCAGACCAAACAGGGAAAATTCACCCCTCCACTTT.

This clone was observed once. This chain uses TRBV19 with TRBJ2-5; 9 nucleotides agree with TRBD1. Germline CDR1 and CDR2: LNHDA and SQIVND (reference sequence). The ends lost 9 bases at V and 5 bases at J; junction bases unmatched: 10. The CDR3 loop spans 14 amino acids. CDR3 nucleotides: TGTGCCAGCAGCCCGGGACAGGGTTGGGAGACCCAGTACTTC. It codes for CASSPGQGWETQYF.

The chain carries TRBV19 and TRBJ1-6, with D possibly TRBD1 on 5 matching bases. V was pared by 5 bases and J by 4 bases, with 12 bases between. The V gene's germline CDR1 is LNHDA and CDR2 SQIVND (reference sequence). This CDR3 has 15 amino acids. CDR3 residues: CASSPQGHYNSPLHF. The CDR3, as DNA: TGTGCCAGTAGTCCCCAAGGACATTATAATTCACCCCTCCACTTT.

The rearrangement links TRBV4-1 to TRBJ2-1, with TRBD2 identical over 16 bases. Germline lookup yields CDR1 MGHRA and CDR2 YSYEKL. V trimming: 1 base; J trimming: 9 bases; junction bases outside the gene matches: 3. The CDR3 runs to 16 residues. CDR3 nucleotide sequence: TGCGCCAGCAGCCAAGCCGGGACTAGCGGGGGGGCTGAGCAGTTCTTC. Translated, it gives CASSQAGTSGGAEQFF.

The chain carries TRBV7-9 and TRBJ1-2; D gene ambiguous. CDR1 SEHNR and CDR2 FQNEAQ come from the germline V gene (reference sequence). The CDR3 loop spans 13 amino acids. V was cut by 8 bases and J by 6 bases, with 16 bases left in between. The CDR3 coding sequence is TGTGCCAGCCCCGGGGAGACTTGGAATGGCTACACCTTC. Protein product: CASPGETWNGYTF.

The chain recombines TRBV30 with TRBJ2-7; 10 bases line up with TRBD1. The CDR3 is 15 residues long. With 1 base clipped from V and 1 base from J, the junction kept 4 bases outside the gene matches. Looked up from germline, CDR1 is GTSNPN and CDR2 is SVGIG (reference sequence). The CDR3 region is CAWSAQGQGSYEQYF. The CDR3 nucleotides are TGTGCCTGGAGTGCCCAGGGACAGGGGTCCTACGAGCAGTACTTC.

The V gene is TRBV25-1, the J gene TRBJ2-7; 11 nucleotides agree with TRBD2. Germline loops: CDR1 MGHDK, CDR2 SYGVNS. Unmatched junction bases numbered 9, after V lost 8 bases and J lost 6 bases. There are 14 residues in the CDR3. CDR3 amino acids: CASGEYSGGVEQYF. Here the CDR3 DNA reads TGTGCCAGCGGCGAGTATAGCGGGGGGGTCGAGCAGTACTTC.